This T cell receptor (beta chain) was captured in a study of blood T cell repertoires in COVID-19. Study overall: Specimens from acute and convalescent COVID-19 originated in the United States, Italy and Spain. PBMCs, B-cell-depleted T cells, or T cells were the source of the cDNA or gDNA that made up the material.

Germline CDR1 is MRHNA and CDR2 is SNTAGT. This CDR3 region has 17 residues. The V gene end was trimmed by 1 base and the J gene end by 7 bases; junction bases not matched to a gene: 10. Clones were sequenced by immunoSEQ multiplex PCR, and TCRdb holds only the in-frame ones, with some missing. The table includes 55,000 to 65,000 clones, around 91% detected once. Sequencing was carried out using peripheral blood. This clonotype was sampled from a woman aged 55-69 years with active COVID-19. This rearrangement joins TRBV6-4 to TRBJ1-2; the match to TRBD1 covers 12 bases. Written as DNA, the CDR3 is TGTGCCAGCAGTGACTGGGACAGGGGGCTCCCGGGTCGTGGCTACACCTTC. It yields the protein CASSDWDRGLPGRGYTF.